The next 16 T cell receptor beta chains were all read from a single sample in a study of shared clonotypes between healthy human individuals. Some clones are missing from TCRdb's copy, which holds only in-frame ones; the method was immunoSEQ multiplex PCR. The sample has 1.5 million to 2.5 million clones; around 96% are singletons. Naive CD8 populations comprised CD45RO-negative cells positively selected for CCR7, excluding terminally differentiated effector memory CD45RA+ cells. Sample: naive CD8+ T cells sorted from blood. The receptors originated from a man younger than 35 in good health.

The V gene is TRBV13, the J gene TRBJ2-3, with 14 bases identical to TRBD2. This CDR3 has 19 amino acids. Germline-derived CDR1 and CDR2 are PRHDT and FYEKMQ (reference sequence). The V segment lost 6 bases and the J segment 3 bases; nucleotides outside the gene matches: 14. The CDR3 DNA reads as TGTGCCAGCAGGGCGACCGTGACTAGCGGGAGGGAAGATACAGATACGCAGTATTTT. Protein product: CASRATVTSGREDTDTQYF.

The chain has TRBV28 and TRBJ2-3; D possibly corresponds to TRBD2 (6 bases). The CDR3 spans 16 residues. CDR1 and CDR2 from the germline V gene are MDHEN and SYDVKM. Deletions cut 4 bases from V and 0 bases from J, with 14 bases between. The CDR3 DNA follows: TGTGCCAGCAGTTCTCCGGGACTCCGTAGCACAGATACGCAGTATTTT. Translation: CASSSPGLRSTDTQYF.

Points on this clone: The same CDR3 arises from other DNA sequences in this sample as well. V usage is TRBV11-3 and J usage is TRBJ2-2, with a weak D call TRBD2 (5 bases). CDR1 is SGHNT and CDR2 is YENEEA in the germline V gene. Trimming stripped 1 base from V and 5 bases from J, with 5 bases between. This CDR3 region has 13 residues. CDR3 residues: CASSLGTTGELFF. The CDR3 coding sequence is TGTGCCAGCAGCTTAGGGACTACCGGGGAGCTGTTTTTT. The variable domain in full, with the rest retrieved from reference TRBV11-3 and TRBJ2-2, is EAGVVQSPRYKIIEKKQPVAFWCNPISGHNTLYWYLQNLGQGPELLIRYENEEAVDDSQLPKDRFSAERLKGVDSTLKIQPAELGDSAVYLCASSLGTTGELFFGEGSRLTVL.

The V call is TRBV9, the J call TRBJ2-7; a possible D gene is TRBD1 (5 bases). The germline V gene encodes CDR1 SGDLS and CDR2 YYNGEE. V was shortened by 4 bases and J by 2 bases, with 13 bases between the two germline ends. This CDR3 region has 14 residues. The CDR3 DNA is TGTGCCAGCAGCATAGGGGCAGGGACCTACGAGCAGTACTTC. This sequence encodes CASSIGAGTYEQYF.

The chain has TRBV7-9 and TRBJ2-2; D is unclear. The CDR3 runs to 15 residues. Germline-derived CDR1 and CDR2 are SEHNR and FQNEAQ (reference sequence). V lost 5 bases to trimming and J lost 4 bases, with 14 bases between them. The DNA for the CDR3 is TGTGCCAGCAGCCCACCTCCCTTGGGCACCGGGGAGCTGTTTTTT. It encodes CASSPPPLGTGELFF.

The gene calls are TRBV7-6 and TRBJ2-2, with 15 bases aligning to TRBD2. Germline V CDR1 and CDR2: SGHVS, FNYEAQ. Trimming removed 2 bases from V and 3 bases from J; junction bases left unmatched: 7. The CDR3 consists of 19 residues. CDR3: CASSLTGLAGGPDTGELFF. The CDR3, as DNA: TGTGCCAGCAGCTTAACCGGACTAGCGGGAGGGCCGGACACCGGGGAGCTGTTTTTT.

The J gene is TRBJ1-6, the V gene TRBV19; D is ambiguous. CDR3 length equals 15 residues. Germline V gene sequence: CDR1 LNHDA, CDR2 SQIVND (reference sequence). Trimming left V 7 bases short and J 0 bases short, with 10 bases between. The CDR3 here is CASTGGSSYNSPLHF. Written as DNA, the CDR3 is TGTGCCAGTACCGGCGGCAGCTCCTATAATTCACCCCTCCACTTT. The variable domain in full, with the rest retrieved from reference TRBV19 and TRBJ1-6, is DGGITQSPKYLFRKEGQNVTLSCEQNLNHDAMYWYRQDPGQGLRLIYYSQIVNDFQKGDIAEGYSVSREKKESFPLTVTSAQKNPTAFYLCASTGGSSYNSPLHFGNGTRLTVT.

V gene TRBV30 combines with J gene TRBJ1-1; D gene ambiguous. CDR3 size: 11 residues. Germline-derived CDR1 and CDR2 are GTSNPN and SVGIG (reference sequence). V lost 5 bases, J lost 4 bases, and 8 bases lay in between. CDR3 coding DNA: TGTGCCTGGGAGGGAGGCACTGAAGCTTTCTTT. Amino acids: CAWEGGTEAFF.

The chain recombines TRBV6-5 with TRBJ2-2; D is unresolved. The V end lost 10 bases, the J end lost 3 bases, and 12 bases lay between the germline ends. Per germline, CDR1 MNHEY and CDR2 SVGAGI. This CDR3 contains 13 residues. The CDR3 region has the DNA TGTGCCACGGACGTCGACGACACCGGGGAGCTGTTTTTT. Its protein is CATDVDDTGELFF.

The chain has TRBV11-2 and TRBJ2-2; no reliable D call. V lost 1 base, J lost 11 bases, and 11 bases lay in between. This CDR3 contains 13 residues. CDR1 SGHAT and CDR2 FQNNGV come from the germline V gene. The CDR3 region is CASSLVGTEELFF. For the CDR3, the DNA is TGTGCCAGCAGCTTAGTGGGCACTGAAGAGCTGTTTTTT. Complete variable domain (other parts from reference TRBV11-2 and TRBJ2-2): EAGVAQSPRYKIIEKRQSVAFWCNPISGHATLYWYQQILGQGPKLLIQFQNNGVVDDSQLPKDRFSAERLKGVDSTLKIQPAKLEDSAVYLCASSLVGTEELFFGEGSRLTVL.

The J gene is TRBJ2-7, the V gene TRBV2; D may be TRBD2 (6 bases). Germline V gives CDR1 SNHLY, CDR2 FYNNEI. The CDR3 sequence is 14 residues long. V shed 0 bases and J shed 7 bases, with 13 bases lying between them. For the CDR3, the DNA is TGTGCCAGCAGTGAAGCGCATGTGGGGGGAGAGCAGTACTTC. This translates into CASSEAHVGGEQYF.

The chain combines TRBV10-1 with TRBJ1-3; 11 bases line up with TRBD1. Losses at the gene ends were 9 bases for V and 3 bases for J; bases not matched to a gene: 1. Germline V gene sequence: CDR1 WNHNN, CDR2 SYGVQD (reference sequence). The CDR3 runs to 13 residues. The DNA for the CDR3 is TGCGCCAGGGACAGGGGGCTTGGAAACACCATATATTTT. It translates to CARDRGLGNTIYF.

The V and J genes are TRBV5-6 and TRBJ1-4; D unclear. Looked up from germline, CDR1 is SGHDT and CDR2 is YYEEEE. This CDR3 is built from 13 residues. The germline V and J ends were trimmed by 0 bases and 8 bases, with 8 bases remaining between them. In nucleotides, the CDR3 is TGTGCCAGCAGCTTGGAAGGGATGGAAAAACTGTTTTTT. This codes for CASSLEGMEKLFF.

V is TRBV15 and J is TRBJ1-2, with unresolved D. From germline, CDR1 is LNHNV and CDR2 YYDKDF (reference sequence). V was trimmed by 3 bases and J by 4 bases, leaving 15 bases between them. The CDR3 is 15 amino acids. CDR3 coding DNA: TGTGCCACCAGCAGTGCCCTAACAGCGATCTATGGCTACACCTTC. This translates into CATSSALTAIYGYTF.

The genes are TRBV19 and TRBJ1-6; 7 bases are a match to TRBD1. This CDR3 is built from 14 residues. After removal of 5 bases from V and 9 bases from J, the junction contained 7 bases not matched to a gene. Germline CDR1 is LNHDA and CDR2 is SQIVND (reference sequence). CDR3 residues: CASSFTGESSPLHF. The CDR3 nucleotides are TGTGCCAGTAGTTTTACAGGGGAGAGTTCACCCCTCCACTTT.

In its sample, this clone was seen once. The rearrangement links TRBV11-2 to TRBJ2-7, with D maybe TRBD1 (5 bases). The V and J ends lost 2 bases and 0 bases respectively, with 8 bases between them. From germline, CDR1 is SGHAT and CDR2 FQNNGV. The CDR3 has 14 residues. CDR3 DNA: TGTGCCAGCAGCTTACAGGGAAACTCCTACGAGCAGTACTTC. This gives the protein CASSLQGNSYEQYF.